This T cell receptor (beta chain) was sequenced for a study of molecular identifiers for immune sequencing clone quantification. TCRdb re-called the PCR reads with MiXCR, one entry per CDR3 protein. Altogether 85,000 to 120,000 distinct CDR3 sequences are present, 30% to 45% being singletons, with the ten largest covering 9% to 10%. This clonotype has a handful of counts. The sample consisted of naive CD8+ T cells from blood, with Jurkat cell RNA spiked in. Documented subset: FACS-sorted CD8+CD4-CCR7+CD45RA+ naive T cells. The TCR originated in a human donor in good health. Some libraries in this study had Jurkat cell RNA spiked in.

CDR3 in DNA: TGTGCCAGCAGTTCAACGGTCCAAGAGACCCAGTACTTC. Amino acids: CASSSTVQETQYF. The chain carries TRBV27 and TRBJ2-5; D is unresolved. Germline CDR1 is MNHEY and CDR2 is SMNVEV (reference sequence). Trimming took off 4 bases at V and 1 base at J, with 7 bases between the two ends. There are 13 residues in the CDR3.